Presented here are 27 T cell receptor beta chains from one specimen sequenced in a study of T cells in Graves' hyperthyroidism and ophthalmopathy. TCR beta CDR3 regions were amplified from RNA transcripts. During a first-round RT-PCR of the TCR CDR3, the HTBI primer set was used. TCRdb used MiXCR to reprocess the multiplex PCR reads, holding one entry per CDR3 protein. Of 500,000 to 750,000 distinct CDR3 sequences detected, approximately 15% appear once; the ten largest clones hold 6.5% to 9%. The sample consisted of blood. The origin of the receptors is a woman between 18 and 30 years old with Graves' ophthalmopathy.

Details on this clonotype: One end of the junction does not line up with germline, which may come from a read error. The CDR3, as DNA: TGCGCCGGCAGCCTCGGCTTGGCGGCCTACAATGAGCAGTTCTTC. This sequence encodes CAGSLGLAAYNEQFF. The chain uses TRBV4-3 and TRBJ2-1, with D unresolved. Per the germline V gene, CDR1 is LGHNA and CDR2 is YSLEER. The CDR3 runs 15 residues.

This clonotype showed up just a few times. This chain joins TRBV19 and TRBJ2-3; no definite D call. The V and J ends lost 3 bases and 9 bases respectively, with 19 bases between them. The CDR3 totals 15 residues. The germline V gene encodes CDR1 LNHDA and CDR2 SQIVND (reference sequence). CDR3 residues: CASSISPPPSNTQYF. Written as DNA, the CDR3 is TGTGCCAGTAGTATCTCCCCTCCCCCCTCTAACACGCAGTATTTT.

In its sample, this clonotype was seen many times. The J gene is TRBJ1-5, the V gene TRBV12-3 or TRBV12-4, with 8 nucleotides matching TRBD1. The CDR3 consists of 15 residues. Losses at the gene ends were 4 bases for V and 3 bases for J; bases not matched to a gene: 5. The CDR3 region is CASSSSGGNNQPQHF. In DNA, the CDR3 is TGTGCCAGCAGTTCTTCAGGGGGCAACAATCAGCCCCAGCATTTT.

The rearrangement joins TRBV27 to TRBJ2-1, with D maybe TRBD1 (5 bases). Germline lookup yields CDR1 MNHEY and CDR2 SMNVEV (reference sequence). Deletions cut 3 bases from V and 1 base from J, with 10 bases between. CDR3 length: 15 amino acids. The CDR3 region has the DNA TGTGCCAGCAGTTTCGACAGTGAATCCTACAATGAGCAGTTCTTC. Protein product: CASSFDSESYNEQFF.

This clonotype was found many times. The rearrangement joins TRBV7-9 to TRBJ2-2; 8 bases are a match to TRBD1. Germline V gene data show CDR1 as SEHNR and CDR2 as FQNEAQ (reference sequence). V gave up 5 bases and J gave up 5 bases; unmatched junction bases: 4. The CDR3 runs to 14 residues. The CDR3 DNA is TGTGCCAGCAGCACCCGACAGGGGACCGGGGAGCTGTTTTTT. Encoded protein: CASSTRQGTGELFF. Using reference TRBV7-9 and TRBJ2-2 for the parts outside the CDR3, the full variable domain is DTGVSQNPRHKITKRGQNVTFRCDPISEHNRLYWYRQTLGQGPEFLTYFQNEAQLEKSRLLSDRFSAERPKGSFSTLEIQRTEQGDSAMYLCASSTRQGTGELFFGEGSRLTVL.

This clonotype was counted only a few times. The chain uses TRBV7-9 and TRBJ1-2, with D unclear. The ends were cut back, 4 bases at V and 8 bases at J, with 23 bases in the middle. The CDR3 is 16 residues long. Germline values: CDR1 SEHNR, CDR2 FQNEAQ (reference sequence). The CDR3 spells CASSSPSLASSWGYTF. In nucleotides, the CDR3 is TGTGCCAGCAGCTCGCCTTCGTTGGCTTCAAGTTGGGGCTACACCTTC.

This clonotype was seen ten or more times. The V and J genes are TRBV9 and TRBJ2-3, with D perhaps TRBD2 (6 bases). Germline-derived CDR1 and CDR2 are SGDLS and YYNGEE. The V and J ends lost 0 bases and 2 bases respectively, with 10 bases between them. The CDR3 has 15 amino acids. Here the CDR3 reads CASSVEGGFTDTQYF. For the CDR3, the DNA is TGTGCCAGCAGCGTAGAGGGAGGCTTCACAGATACGCAGTATTTT. Full variable domain (remainder filled in from reference TRBV9 and TRBJ2-3): DSGVTQTPKHLITATGQRVTLRCSPRSGDLSVYWYQQSLDQGLQFLIQYYNGEERAKGNILERFSAQQFPDLHSELNLSSLELGDSALYFCASSVEGGFTDTQYFGPGTRLTVL.

This clonotype was detected only a few times. The chain employs TRBV19 and TRBJ2-3; 8 bases agree with TRBD1. This CDR3 is 15 amino acids long. V dropped 0 bases and J dropped 5; count of bases not matched to a gene: 4. CDR1 and CDR2 from the germline V gene are LNHDA and SQIVND (reference sequence). CDR3 residues: CASSIDRTGQDTQYF. The CDR3, as DNA: TGTGCCAGTAGTATAGACCGGACAGGGCAAGATACGCAGTATTTT. The variable domain in full, completed from reference TRBV19 and TRBJ2-3, reads DGGITQSPKYLFRKEGQNVTLSCEQNLNHDAMYWYRQDPGQGLRLIYYSQIVNDFQKGDIAEGYSVSREKKESFPLTVTSAQKNPTAFYLCASSIDRTGQDTQYFGPGTRLTVL.

V usage is TRBV28 and J usage is TRBJ1-2; tentatively, D is TRBD1 (6 bases). The CDR3 runs 12 residues. Germline V gene data show CDR1 as MDHEN and CDR2 as SYDVKM. The V end lost 7 bases, the J end lost 8 bases, and 14 bases lay between the germline ends. This CDR3 is CASIAGDIGYTF. Written as DNA, the CDR3 is TGTGCCAGCATCGCAGGGGACATCGGCTACACCTTC.

The sample holds many counts of this clonotype. The chain has TRBV20-1 and TRBJ1-5, with TRBD1 identical over 8 bases. V shed 3 bases and J 1 base; nucleotides not matched to a gene: 8. Germline V lookup: CDR1 DFQATT, CDR2 SNEGSKA (reference sequence). This CDR3 comprises 16 residues. This CDR3 is CSARGPGQGSNQPQHF. The CDR3 DNA follows: TGCAGTGCTAGGGGGCCAGGACAGGGAAGCAATCAGCCCCAGCATTTT.

Ten or more counts support this clonotype. This chain links TRBV30 with TRBJ1-5, with D possibly matching TRBD1 (5 bases). CDR1 is GTSNPN and CDR2 is SVGIG in the germline V gene (reference sequence). This CDR3 spans 14 amino acids. V lost 0 bases to trimming and J lost 6 bases, with 12 bases between them. CDR3 protein: CAWSVRRVGQPQHF. The CDR3 DNA reads TGTGCCTGGAGTGTACGCAGGGTTGGTCAGCCCCAGCATTTT.

This clonotype was counted many times. The chain couples TRBV12-3 or TRBV12-4 to TRBJ1-6; no firm D call. The CDR3 sequence is 14 residues long. Between the trimmed V and J ends, which lost 3 bases and 0 bases, there was a span of 3 bases. CDR3 in DNA: TGTGCCAGCAGTTTCAGCTCCTATAATTCACCCCTCCACTTT. It specifies CASSFSSYNSPLHF.

V usage is TRBV5-1 and J usage is TRBJ2-1; 8 bases fit TRBD2. V shed 1 base and J 0 bases; nucleotides not matched to a gene: 6. CDR3 length: 17 amino acids. Germline V gene sequence: CDR1 SGHRS, CDR2 YFSETQ. In DNA, the CDR3 is TGCGCCAGCAGCTTGAGAGGCGGGAGGATCTCCTACAATGAGCAGTTCTTC. Its translation is CASSLRGGRISYNEQFF. The variable domain in full, completed from reference TRBV5-1 and TRBJ2-1, reads KAGVTQTPRYLIKTRGQQVTLSCSPISGHRSVSWYQQTPGQGLQFLFEYFSETQRNKGNFPGRFSGRQFSNSRSEMNVSTLELGDSALYLCASSLRGGRISYNEQFFGPGTRLTVL.

The table lists this clonotype with many counts. V gene TRBV5-1 combines with J gene TRBJ2-7; the D gene is possibly TRBD2 (6 bases). The CDR3 is made up of 15 amino acids. Trimming pared 0 bases from V and 11 bases from J, leaving 21 bases between. Germline values: CDR1 SGHRS, CDR2 YFSETQ. CDR3: CASSLDARTGTYEYF. The CDR3 DNA reads TGCGCCAGCAGCTTGGACGCTCGGACCGGGACTTACGAGTACTTC.

Many counts were recorded for this clonotype. The chain carries TRBV6-5 and TRBJ1-1; possibly TRBD1 for D (5 bases). V was shortened by 0 bases and J by 0 bases, with 17 bases between the two germline ends. In germline, CDR1 is MNHEY, CDR2 SVGAGI. This CDR3 spans 18 amino acids. The CDR3 DNA is TGTGCCAGCAGTTACTCGATCGTAGGGACTGTTATGAACACTGAAGCTTTCTTT. It encodes CASSYSIVGTVMNTEAFF.

This clonotype came up a few times. CDR3 loop: CASSQPRLYGYTF. CDR3 nucleotides: TGTGCCAGCAGCCAACCACGGCTCTATGGCTACACCTTC. The V call is TRBV14, the J call TRBJ1-2, with D unclear. This CDR3 has 13 residues. The ends were cut back, 2 bases at V and 4 bases at J, with 8 bases in the middle. CDR1 and CDR2 (germline): SGHDN, FVKESK.

The chain is built from TRBV19 and TRBJ1-1, with a weak D call TRBD1 (6 bases). The ends were cut back, 3 bases at V and 0 bases at J, with 8 bases in the middle. CDR3 length: 14 residues. The germline CDR1 and CDR2 sequences are LNHDA and SQIVND (reference sequence). Here the CDR3 DNA reads TGTGCCAGTAGTATGGGGGCCATGAACACTGAAGCTTTCTTT. This gives the protein CASSMGAMNTEAFF.

As concerns this clonotype: Its ends do not fully match the called genes, so a read error is possible. The chain has TRBV18 and TRBJ1-4; D not certain. The CDR3 is made up of 16 amino acids. Germline CDR1 KGHSH, CDR2 LQKENI. CDR3 region: CASSTPNRATNEKLFF. In DNA, the CDR3 is TGTGCCAGCTCAACACCGAACAGAGCAACTAATGAAAAACTGTTTTTT.

This clonotype was seen many times. The V and J genes are TRBV30 and TRBJ1-2, with D possibly matching TRBD1 (6 bases). The CDR3 covers 12 residues. Germline CDR1 GTSNPN, CDR2 SVGIG (reference sequence). V was pared by 5 bases and J by 7 bases, with 14 bases between. CDR3 sequence reads: CAWRGGRIGYTF. The CDR3 region has the DNA TGTGCCTGGCGGGGGGGGCGGATTGGCTACACCTTC.

On this clonotype itself: A much larger clone is a single base away; this may be a read error. The rearrangement joins TRBV27 to TRBJ1-1; 9 bases are shared with TRBD1. Germline CDR1 reads MNHEY; CDR2 reads SMNVEV (reference sequence). The CDR3 loop spans 16 amino acids. After removal of 4 bases from V and 1 base from J, the junction contained 7 bases not matched to a gene. As DNA, the CDR3 is TGTGCCAGCAGTTCACAGGGGGCGGGGTCGAACACTGAAGCTTTCTTT. Translated: CASSSQGAGSNTEAFF.

There are many counts of this clonotype. V and J are TRBV20-1 and TRBJ1-4; 9 bases fit TRBD1. This CDR3 is 11 amino acids long. The trim removed 8 bases at V and 7 bases at J, leaving 2 bases unmatched. Germline V gene data show CDR1 as DFQATT and CDR2 as SNEGSKA (reference sequence). CDR3 amino acids: CSTGGREKLFF. The CDR3 DNA reads as TGCAGTACAGGGGGCCGTGAAAAACTGTTTTTT.

This clonotype was seen many times. The gene calls are TRBV6-1 and TRBJ2-5; 10 bases are shared with TRBD1. This CDR3 contains 15 residues. V gave up 3 bases and J gave up 5 bases; unmatched junction bases: 6. Germline CDR1 MNHNS, CDR2 SASEGT. In DNA form, the CDR3 reads TGTGCCAGCAGTGAGGGACAGGGGACGCGGGAGACCCAGTACTTC. This codes for CASSEGQGTRETQYF.

The genes are TRBV9 and TRBJ1-6, with unresolved D. The V end lost 3 bases, the J end lost 5 bases, and 6 bases lay between the germline ends. Germline CDR1 SGDLS, CDR2 YYNGEE. This CDR3 has 13 residues. The CDR3 nucleotides read TGTGCCAGCAGCGGGGCGGATAATTCACCCCTCCACTTT. Amino acid sequence: CASSGADNSPLHF.

The genes are TRBV14 and TRBJ2-2; D is tentatively TRBD1 or TRBD2 (5 bases each). Per the germline V gene, CDR1 is SGHDN and CDR2 is FVKESK. CDR3 length: 21 amino acids. Trimming removed 0 bases from V and 0 bases from J, with 23 bases in between. In DNA form, the CDR3 reads TGTGCCAGCAGCCAAGATGAGGTTCAGTTGAGGGACCTCACGAACACCGGGGAGCTGTTTTTT. This translates into CASSQDEVQLRDLTNTGELFF.

Concerning this clonotype: At one boundary the junction diverges from the germline segment, which might be a read error. The chain is built from TRBV18 and TRBJ2-1; perhaps TRBD2 as D (6 bases). Germline CDR1 and CDR2: KGHSH and LQKENI. The CDR3 is 15 amino acids. The CDR3 bases are TGTGCCAGCTCACCGACTAGGGCCCCCTACAATGAGCAGTCCTTC. This sequence encodes CASSPTRAPYNEQSF.

V and J are TRBV2 and TRBJ2-2; D uncertain. The V gene lost 7 bases and the J gene lost 5 bases, with 11 bases spanning the gap. The CDR3 covers 13 residues. Germline lookup yields CDR1 SNHLY and CDR2 FYNNEI. CDR3 sequence reads: CASKSGPTGELFF. Written as DNA, the CDR3 is TGTGCCAGCAAGTCCGGTCCTACCGGGGAGCTGTTTTTT.

This clonotype appeared a few times. The chain carries TRBV19 and TRBJ2-3; TRBD1 agrees at 9 bases. The CDR3 contains 14 residues. Germline V CDR1 and CDR2: LNHDA, SQIVND (reference sequence). V lost 3 bases to trimming and J lost 5 bases; unmatched junction nucleotides: 3. The CDR3 reads CASSMGQGEDTQYF. The CDR3 nucleotides are TGTGCCAGTAGTATGGGACAGGGAGAAGATACGCAGTATTTT.